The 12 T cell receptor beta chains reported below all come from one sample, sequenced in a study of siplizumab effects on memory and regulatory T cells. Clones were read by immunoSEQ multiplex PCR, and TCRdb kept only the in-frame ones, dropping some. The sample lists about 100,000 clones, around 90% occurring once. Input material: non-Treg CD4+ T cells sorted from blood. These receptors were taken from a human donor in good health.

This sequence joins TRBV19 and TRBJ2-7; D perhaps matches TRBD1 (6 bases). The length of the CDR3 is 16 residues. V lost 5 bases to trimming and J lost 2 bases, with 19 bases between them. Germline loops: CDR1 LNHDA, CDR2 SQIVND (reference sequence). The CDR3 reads CASSWETGLGTYEQYF. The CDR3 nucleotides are TGTGCCAGTAGTTGGGAGACAGGACTGGGAACCTACGAGCAGTACTTC.

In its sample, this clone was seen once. The chain's CDR3 is CASNRGGRANQPQHF. CDR3 coding DNA: TGTGCCAGTAACCGGGGAGGGCGAGCCAATCAGCCCCAGCATTTT. The rearrangement joins TRBV19 to TRBJ1-5; D uncertain. The V gene's germline CDR1 is LNHDA and CDR2 SQIVND (reference sequence). Trimming left V 7 bases short and J 3 bases short, with 16 bases between. CDR3 length: 15 residues.

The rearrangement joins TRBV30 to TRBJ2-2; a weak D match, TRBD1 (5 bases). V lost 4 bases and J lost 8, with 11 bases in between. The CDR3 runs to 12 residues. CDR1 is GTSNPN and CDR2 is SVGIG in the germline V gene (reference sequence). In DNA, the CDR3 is TGTGCCTGGACCCCAGGGTCAGGGGAGCTGTTTTTT. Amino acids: CAWTPGSGELFF. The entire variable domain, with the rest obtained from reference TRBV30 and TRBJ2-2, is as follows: SQTIHQWPATLVQPVGSPLSLECTVEGTSNPNLYWYRQAAGRGLQLLFYSVGIGQISSEVPQNLSASRPQDRQFILSSKKLLLSDSGFYLCAWTPGSGELFFGEGSRLTVL.

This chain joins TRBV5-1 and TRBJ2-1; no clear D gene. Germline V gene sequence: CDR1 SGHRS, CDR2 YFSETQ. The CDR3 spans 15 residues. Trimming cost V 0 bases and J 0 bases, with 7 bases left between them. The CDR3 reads CASSLATSSYNEQFF. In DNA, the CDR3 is TGCGCCAGCAGCTTGGCGACAAGCTCCTACAATGAGCAGTTCTTC.

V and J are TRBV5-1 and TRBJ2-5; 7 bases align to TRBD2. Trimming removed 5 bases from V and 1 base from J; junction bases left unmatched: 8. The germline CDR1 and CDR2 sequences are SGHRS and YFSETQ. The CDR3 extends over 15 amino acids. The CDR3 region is CASRTSPSGQETQYF. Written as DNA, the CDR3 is TGCGCCAGCAGAACGAGCCCTAGCGGCCAAGAGACCCAGTACTTC.

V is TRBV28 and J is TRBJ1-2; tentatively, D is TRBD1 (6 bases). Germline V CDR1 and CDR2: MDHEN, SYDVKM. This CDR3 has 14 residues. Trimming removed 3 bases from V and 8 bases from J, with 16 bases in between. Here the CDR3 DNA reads TGTGCCAGCAGTTTCGGCAGGGGTGAGGGGGGCTACACCTTC. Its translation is CASSFGRGEGGYTF.

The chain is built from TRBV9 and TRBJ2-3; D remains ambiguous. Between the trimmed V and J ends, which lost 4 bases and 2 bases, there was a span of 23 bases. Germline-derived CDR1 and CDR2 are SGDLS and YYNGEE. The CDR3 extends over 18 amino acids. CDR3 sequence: CASSPSPMGLAPTDTQYF. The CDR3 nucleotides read TGTGCCAGCAGCCCCTCCCCGATGGGGTTAGCACCCACAGATACGCAGTATTTT.

CDR3 bases: TGTGCCAGCAGCGCGGCCGGTACGCAGGGGGAGTATCATGGCTACACCTTC. Protein sequence: CASSAAGTQGEYHGYTF. The chain recombines TRBV5-6 with TRBJ1-2; 7 bases are a match to TRBD1. The V gene's germline CDR1 is SGHDT and CDR2 YYEEEE. The CDR3 totals 17 residues. V lost 4 bases to trimming and J lost 6 bases; unmatched junction nucleotides: 18.

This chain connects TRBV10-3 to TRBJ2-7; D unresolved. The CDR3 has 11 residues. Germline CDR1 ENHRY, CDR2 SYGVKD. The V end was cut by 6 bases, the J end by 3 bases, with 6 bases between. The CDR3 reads CAISPGYEQYF. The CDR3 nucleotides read TGTGCCATCAGCCCAGGCTACGAGCAGTACTTC.

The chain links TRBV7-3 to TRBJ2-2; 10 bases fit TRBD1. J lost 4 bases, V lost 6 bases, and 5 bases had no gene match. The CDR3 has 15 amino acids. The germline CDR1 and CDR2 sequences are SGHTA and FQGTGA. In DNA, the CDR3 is TGTGCCAGCAGTCGACAGGGGGCTGGCACCGGGGAGCTGTTTTTT. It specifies CASSRQGAGTGELFF.

CDR3 in DNA: TGTGCCATCAGTGAGAATCTGGGACTAGCGGAGTCTGGGGAGCTGTTTTTT. Protein sequence: CAISENLGLAESGELFF. The chain combines TRBV10-3 with TRBJ2-2; TRBD2 agrees at 11 bases. The CDR3 runs 17 residues. CDR1 and CDR2 (germline): ENHRY, SYGVKD. V trimming: 2 bases; J trimming: 8 bases; junction bases outside the gene matches: 10.

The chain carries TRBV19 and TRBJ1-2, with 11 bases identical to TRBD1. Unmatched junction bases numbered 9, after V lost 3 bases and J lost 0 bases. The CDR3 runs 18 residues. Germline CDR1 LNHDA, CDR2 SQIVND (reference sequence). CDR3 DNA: TGTGCCAGTAGTATCGCCGGGACAGGGGGGAGAGCTAACTATGGCTACACCTTC. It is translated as CASSIAGTGGRANYGYTF.